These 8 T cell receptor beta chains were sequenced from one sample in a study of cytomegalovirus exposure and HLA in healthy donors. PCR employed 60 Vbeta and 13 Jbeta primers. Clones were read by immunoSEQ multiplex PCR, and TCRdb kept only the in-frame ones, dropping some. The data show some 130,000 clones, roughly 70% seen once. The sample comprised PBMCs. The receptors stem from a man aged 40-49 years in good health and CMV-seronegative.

The CDR3 DNA sequence: TGTGCCAGCAGCTTGGTGGACAGAGATCCCTATGGCTACACCTTC. Protein sequence: CASSLVDRDPYGYTF. The J gene is TRBJ1-2, the V gene TRBV5-6, with a possible D match to TRBD1 (6 bases). Between the trimmed V and J ends, which lost 0 bases and 4 bases, there was a span of 13 bases. The CDR3 is made up of 15 amino acids. Germline V CDR1 and CDR2: SGHDT, YYEEEE.

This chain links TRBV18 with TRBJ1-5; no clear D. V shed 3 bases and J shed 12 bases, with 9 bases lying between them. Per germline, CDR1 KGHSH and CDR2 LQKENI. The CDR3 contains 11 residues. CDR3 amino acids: CASSPVQIQHF. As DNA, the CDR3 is TGTGCCAGCTCACCGGTCCAGATCCAGCATTTT.

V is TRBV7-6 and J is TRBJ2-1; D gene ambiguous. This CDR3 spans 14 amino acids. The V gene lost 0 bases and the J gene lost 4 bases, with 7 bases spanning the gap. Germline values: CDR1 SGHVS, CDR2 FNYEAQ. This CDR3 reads CASSLATNYNEQFF. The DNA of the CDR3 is TGTGCCAGCAGCTTAGCAACTAATTACAATGAGCAGTTCTTC.

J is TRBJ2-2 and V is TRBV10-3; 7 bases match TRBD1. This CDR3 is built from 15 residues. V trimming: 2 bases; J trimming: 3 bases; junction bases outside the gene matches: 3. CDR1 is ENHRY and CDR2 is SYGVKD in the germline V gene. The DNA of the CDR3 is TGTGCCATCAGTGAGACAGGGGCTGACACCGGGGAGCTGTTTTTT. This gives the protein CAISETGADTGELFF.

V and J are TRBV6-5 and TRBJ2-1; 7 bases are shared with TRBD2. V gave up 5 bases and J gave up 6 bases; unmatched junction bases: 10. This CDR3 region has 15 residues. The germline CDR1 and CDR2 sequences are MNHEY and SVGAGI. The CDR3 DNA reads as TGTGCCAGCAGTGGCCGCCGAGGGAGGGTCAATGAGCAGTTCTTC. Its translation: CASSGRRGRVNEQFF.

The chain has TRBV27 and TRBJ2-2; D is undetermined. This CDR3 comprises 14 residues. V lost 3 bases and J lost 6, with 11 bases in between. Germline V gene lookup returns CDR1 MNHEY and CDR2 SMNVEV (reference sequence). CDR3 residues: CASSFSNGPGELFF. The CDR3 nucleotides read TGTGCCAGCAGTTTCTCAAATGGCCCCGGGGAGCTGTTTTTT.

The DNA of the CDR3 is TGTGCCAGCAGTGAAAGCTGGCAGGGGGTTTACAATGAGCAGTTCTTC. This sequence encodes CASSESWQGVYNEQFF. The chain has TRBV2 and TRBJ2-1; TRBD1 agrees at 7 bases. The germline CDR1 and CDR2 sequences are SNHLY and FYNNEI. This CDR3 has 16 amino acids. V gave up 2 bases and J gave up 4 bases; unmatched junction bases: 8.

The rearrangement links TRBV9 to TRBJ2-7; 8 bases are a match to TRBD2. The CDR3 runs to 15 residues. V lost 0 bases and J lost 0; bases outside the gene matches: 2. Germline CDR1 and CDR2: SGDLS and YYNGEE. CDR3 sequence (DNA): TGTGCCAGCAGCGTAGTAGCGGGGTCCTCCTACGAGCAGTACTTC. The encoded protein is CASSVVAGSSYEQYF.